A single sample gave rise to the 16 T cell receptor beta chains below, sequenced in a study of cytomegalovirus exposure and HLA in healthy donors. The primer mix had 60 Vbeta and 13 Jbeta primers. TCRdb's copy holds only in-frame clones and misses some; the assay was immunoSEQ multiplex PCR. In the table there are about 140,000 clones, around two thirds of which are singletons. The specimen was PBMCs. The source is a male donor in good health and CMV-seronegative.

The CDR3 DNA sequence: TGTGCCAGTAGTATAGATCCAGGCCCCTTAGCGGGGGCGTTCTTC. It yields the protein CASSIDPGPLAGAFF. The chain combines TRBV19 with TRBJ2-1, with TRBD2 matching over 9 bases. Per germline, CDR1 LNHDA and CDR2 SQIVND (reference sequence). The CDR3 is made up of 15 amino acids. Trimming took 0 bases from V and 15 from J; bases not matched to a gene: 12.

The chain links TRBV11-2 to TRBJ2-7, with TRBD2 as a possible D gene (6 bases). CDR1 and CDR2 (germline): SGHAT, FQNNGV. Trimming pared 2 bases from V and 2 bases from J, leaving 13 bases between. The CDR3 is 15 residues long. The CDR3 DNA reads TGTGCCAGCAGCTTATGGGGGGACTCGCCCTACGAGCAGTACTTC. Protein sequence: CASSLWGDSPYEQYF.

This clone was counted once. J is TRBJ2-1 and V is TRBV30, with D possibly being TRBD1 (5 bases). This CDR3 is 12 amino acids long. The germline V and J ends were trimmed by 4 bases and 3 bases, with 7 bases remaining between them. The germline CDR1 and CDR2 sequences are GTSNPN and SVGIG (reference sequence). The CDR3 DNA reads as TGTGCCTGGAACACAGGCTACAATGAGCAGTTCTTC. Its translation is CAWNTGYNEQFF.

This clone was detected only once. The rearrangement joins TRBV30 to TRBJ2-3, with 7 positions matching TRBD2. The V gene end was trimmed by 4 bases and the J gene end by 0 bases; junction bases not matched to a gene: 7. In germline, CDR1 is GTSNPN, CDR2 SVGIG (reference sequence). This CDR3 contains 15 residues. The CDR3 loop reads CAWNRGGRSTDTQYF. Here the CDR3 DNA reads TGTGCCTGGAATCGCGGGGGACGGAGCACAGATACGCAGTATTTT.

The V and J genes are TRBV11-2 and TRBJ2-1; D not resolved. Germline CDR1 and CDR2: SGHAT and FQNNGV. V was trimmed by 5 bases and J by 7 bases, leaving 9 bases between them. The CDR3 extends over 12 amino acids. CDR3 loop: CASSPRTNEQFF. DNA for the CDR3: TGTGCCAGCAGCCCACGTACTAATGAGCAGTTCTTC.

V and J are TRBV2 and TRBJ2-7, with unresolved D. V was clipped by 4 bases and J by 2 bases, with 9 bases between them. The CDR3 totals 13 residues. Germline CDR1 is SNHLY and CDR2 is FYNNEI. For the CDR3, the DNA is TGTGCCAGCAGTGGGCAGGTTGCCTACGAGCAGTACTTC. Translation: CASSGQVAYEQYF.

V and J are TRBV28 and TRBJ2-4, with 7 bases identical to TRBD1. V shed 5 bases and J 5 bases; nucleotides not matched to a gene: 6. Germline CDR1 MDHEN, CDR2 SYDVKM. The length of the CDR3 is 14 residues. CDR3 in DNA: TGTGCCAGCAGTCCGGGGACAGCGCAAAACATTCAGTACTTC. Amino acid sequence: CASSPGTAQNIQYF.

This chain uses TRBV5-4 with TRBJ2-2; 8 bases are a match to TRBD1. The CDR3 totals 16 residues. Germline V gene lookup returns CDR1 SGHNT and CDR2 YYREEE (reference sequence). V trimming: 4 bases; J trimming: 1 base; junction bases outside the gene matches: 6. This CDR3 reads CASSIGGQGNTGELFF. The DNA for the CDR3 is TGTGCCAGCAGCATAGGCGGACAGGGGAACACCGGGGAGCTGTTTTTT.

This clone was seen a few times. CDR3 loop: CASSLLTGDEQFF. The CDR3 bases are TGTGCCAGCAGCTTGCTAACCGGGGATGAGCAGTTCTTC. The chain combines TRBV11-3 with TRBJ2-1; weak D call: TRBD2 (5 bases). Between the trimmed V and J ends, which lost 3 bases and 8 bases, there was a span of 11 bases. Germline V gene lookup returns CDR1 SGHNT and CDR2 YENEEA. The CDR3 is 13 amino acids.

This clone was seen only a few times. The gene calls are TRBV6-5 and TRBJ1-2, with D hard to call. V was shortened by 6 bases and J by 2 bases, with 13 bases between the two germline ends. The CDR3 is 14 amino acids. Germline-derived CDR1 and CDR2 are MNHEY and SVGAGI. The CDR3: CASSLHQRNYGYTF. CDR3 DNA: TGTGCCAGCAGCCTTCACCAACGGAACTATGGCTACACCTTC.

As DNA, the CDR3 is TGTGCCAGTAGTTCAACCGGGACTAGCGGCTCCTACGAGCAGTACTTC. It encodes CASSSTGTSGSYEQYF. V is TRBV19 and J is TRBJ2-7, with TRBD2 matching over 11 bases. In germline, CDR1 is LNHDA, CDR2 SQIVND (reference sequence). V lost 5 bases to trimming and J lost 0 bases; unmatched junction nucleotides: 6. The CDR3 contains 16 residues.

The chain employs TRBV18 and TRBJ2-5; no definite D call. The V gene's germline CDR1 is KGHSH and CDR2 LQKENI. Trimming pared 2 bases from V and 1 base from J, leaving 29 bases between. This CDR3 comprises 21 residues. The chain's CDR3 is CASSPIKPHSQLSPPQETQYF. In DNA, the CDR3 is TGTGCCAGCTCACCAATTAAACCCCACTCCCAATTGAGCCCCCCCCAAGAGACCCAGTACTTC. Full variable domain (remainder filled in from reference TRBV18 and TRBJ2-5): NAGVMQNPRHLVRRRGQEARLRCSPMKGHSHVYWYRQLPEEGLKFMVYLQKENIIDESGMPKERFSAEFPKEGPSILRIQQVVRGDSAAYFCASSPIKPHSQLSPPQETQYFGPGTRLLVL.

This chain links TRBV19 with TRBJ2-5; 9 nucleotides align to TRBD2. The germline gives CDR1 LNHDA, CDR2 SQIVND (reference sequence). Trimming at V came to 6 bases and at J to 5 bases, leaving 16 bases not matched to a gene. This CDR3 has 17 residues. As DNA, the CDR3 is TGTGCCAGTAGGACGAAGACCCCAGCGGGGGGAACGGAGACCCAGTACTTC. Its protein product is CASRTKTPAGGTETQYF.

This chain uses TRBV4-1 with TRBJ2-1, with 8 bases matching TRBD2. The V and J ends lost 0 bases and 2 bases, in that order; junction bases with no gene match: 6. The CDR3 runs to 17 residues. CDR1 is MGHRA, CDR2 YSYEKL, per germline. The CDR3 protein is CASSQDFWRGAYNEQFF. The CDR3 coding sequence is TGCGCCAGCAGCCAAGATTTCTGGCGGGGGGCCTACAATGAGCAGTTCTTC.

CDR3 sequence: CASSPMGQANTEAFF. The CDR3 DNA follows: TGTGCCAGTAGTCCGATGGGGCAGGCGAACACTGAAGCTTTCTTT. V usage is TRBV19 and J usage is TRBJ1-1; D possibly corresponds to TRBD1 (5 bases). The V end lost 5 bases, the J end lost 1 base, and 14 bases lay between the germline ends. This CDR3 has 15 residues. Germline CDR1 and CDR2: LNHDA and SQIVND (reference sequence). The complete variable domain, with remaining parts taken from reference TRBV19 and TRBJ1-1, reads DGGITQSPKYLFRKEGQNVTLSCEQNLNHDAMYWYRQDPGQGLRLIYYSQIVNDFQKGDIAEGYSVSREKKESFPLTVTSAQKNPTAFYLCASSPMGQANTEAFFGQGTRLTVV.

The chain joins TRBV6-1 to TRBJ2-7, with D perhaps matching TRBD2 (6 bases). CDR3 size: 14 residues. V lost 3 bases and J lost 4, with 13 bases in between. CDR1 is MNHNS, CDR2 SASEGT, per germline. In DNA form, the CDR3 reads TGTGCCAGCAGTGAGGGCGGCCTAGCGTACGAGCAGTACTTC. It specifies CASSEGGLAYEQYF.